Described below is a single TCR beta chain sequence and its context. The CDR3 runs to 14 residues. Germline V gene sequence: CDR1 KGHSH, CDR2 LQKENI. With 2 bases removed from V and 6 bases from J, the gap between germline ends came to 12 bases. The data belong to a study of blood T cell repertoires in COVID-19. The assay was immunoSEQ multiplex PCR, and TCRdb's table has in-frame clones only and misses some. The sample records approximately 220,000 clones, more than 75% being singletons. The rearrangement links TRBV18 to TRBJ2-3, with D perhaps TRBD2 (5 bases). The sample comprised peripheral blood. The clonotype was recovered from a man in his fifties with acute or convalescent COVID-19. This chain's CDR3 is CASSPRLAYDTQYF. The DNA for the CDR3 is TGTGCCAGCTCACCAAGGCTAGCATATGATACGCAGTATTTT.